Presented here are 2 T cell receptor beta chains from one specimen sequenced in a study of cytotoxic CD8 clonotypes in ibrutinib-treated CLL. Profiling relied on immunoSEQ multiplex PCR, and the TCRdb table lists in-frame clones only, not all of them. The sample holds approximately 48,000 clones, 53% seen once. Sequencing was performed on PBMCs, taken after 12 months of ibrutinib treatment. The receptors stem from a human donor with chronic lymphocytic leukemia.

The gene calls are TRBV28 and TRBJ1-5, with D hard to call. Germline V lookup: CDR1 MDHEN, CDR2 SYDVKM. The CDR3 is made up of 13 amino acids. V lost 3 bases, J lost 3 bases, and 6 bases lay in between. The CDR3: CASSFILNQPQHF. CDR3 sequence (DNA): TGTGCCAGCAGTTTCATCCTCAATCAGCCCCAGCATTTT.

The chain joins TRBV9 to TRBJ1-5, with 9 positions matching TRBD1. Trimming at V came to 2 bases and at J to 6 bases, leaving 3 bases not matched to a gene. CDR3 length equals 14 residues. The germline V gene has CDR1 SGDLS and CDR2 YYNGEE. The CDR3, as DNA: TGTGCCAGCAGCGTGGGACAGGGAGGTCAGCCCCAGCATTTT. Translated: CASSVGQGGQPQHF. Full variable domain (rest looked up from reference TRBV9 and TRBJ1-5): DSGVTQTPKHLITATGQRVTLRCSPRSGDLSVYWYQQSLDQGLQFLIQYYNGEERAKGNILERFSAQQFPDLHSELNLSSLELGDSALYFCASSVGQGGQPQHFGDGTRLSIL.